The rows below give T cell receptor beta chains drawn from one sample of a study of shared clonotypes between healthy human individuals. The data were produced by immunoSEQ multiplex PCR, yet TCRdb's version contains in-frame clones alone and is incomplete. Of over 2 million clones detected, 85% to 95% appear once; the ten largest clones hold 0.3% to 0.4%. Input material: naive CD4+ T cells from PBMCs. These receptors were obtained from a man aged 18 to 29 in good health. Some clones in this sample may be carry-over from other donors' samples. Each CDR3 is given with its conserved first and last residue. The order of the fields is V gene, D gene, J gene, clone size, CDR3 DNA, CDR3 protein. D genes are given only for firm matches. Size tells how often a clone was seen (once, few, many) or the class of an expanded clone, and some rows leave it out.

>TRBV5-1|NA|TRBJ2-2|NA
TGCGCCAGCAGCTTGGCGGCCCTCCTGGGAACCGGGGAGCTGTTTTTT
CASSLAALLGTGELFF
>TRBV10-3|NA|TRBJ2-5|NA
TGTGCCATCAGTGGTTCTAGTTTCATAGAGACCCAGTACTTC
CAISGSSFIETQYF
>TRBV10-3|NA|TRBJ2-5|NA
TGTGCCATCAGTGAGGGGGGCCAAGAGACCCAGTACTTC
CAISEGGQETQYF
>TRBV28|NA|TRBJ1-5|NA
TGTGCCAGCAGTTTATTCCCAGGTCTTAGCAATCAGCCCCAGCATTTT
CASSLFPGLSNQPQHF
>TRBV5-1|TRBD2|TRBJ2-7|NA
TGCGCCAGCAGCTTGTTGACTAGCCTTAACGAGCAGTACTTC
CASSLLTSLNEQYF
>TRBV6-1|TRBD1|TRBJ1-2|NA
TGTGCCAGCAGTGCTAACAGGGGGCCGGGCTATGGCTACACCTTC
CASSANRGPGYGYTF
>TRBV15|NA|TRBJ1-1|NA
TGTGCCACCAGCAGAGGCACCGGACAAGGGAGCACTGAAGCTTTCTTT
CATSRGTGQGSTEAFF
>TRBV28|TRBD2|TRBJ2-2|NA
TGTGCCAGCAGTGCCCCCGGGGCGGGAGGGCCTTCCGGGGAGCTGTTTTTT
CASSAPGAGGPSGELFF
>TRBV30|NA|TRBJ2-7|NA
TGTGCCTGGAGTGTACGTAGCACCTACGAGCAGTACTTC
CAWSVRSTYEQYF
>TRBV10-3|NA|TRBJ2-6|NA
TGTGCCATCAGTGGGGGGACGGCGAGCTCTGGGGCCAACGTCCTGACTTTC
CAISGGTASSGANVLTF
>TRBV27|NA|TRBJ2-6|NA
TGTGCCAGCAGCGGCGGTGGTTGGAGCTCTGGGGCCAACGTCCTGACTTTC
CASSGGGWSSGANVLTF
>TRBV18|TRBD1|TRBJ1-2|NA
TGTGCCAGCTCACCAATGGGGACAGGGAGTGGCTACACCTTC
CASSPMGTGSGYTF
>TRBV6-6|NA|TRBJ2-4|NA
TGTGCCAGCAGTTACGGGCCGGCTAGGAACATTCAGTACTTC
CASSYGPARNIQYF
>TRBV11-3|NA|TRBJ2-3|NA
TGTGCCAGCAGCGCATCCGGGGCCACAGATACGCAGTATTTT
CASSASGATDTQYF
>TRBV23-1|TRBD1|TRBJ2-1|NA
TGCGCCAGCAGGGAGATGAAGGGGGCGGAAGATGAGCAGTTCTTC
CASREMKGAEDEQFF
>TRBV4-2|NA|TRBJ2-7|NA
TGTGCCAGCAGCCAGGGCCCCGCGGGGGCGGCCTCCTACGAGCAGTACTTC
CASSQGPAGAASYEQYF
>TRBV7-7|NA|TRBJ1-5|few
TGTGCCAGCAGCTTAGAACCAGGACAGCCCCAGCATTTT
CASSLEPGQPQHF
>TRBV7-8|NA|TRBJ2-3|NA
TGTGCCAGCAGCGCGACCCCCTTCCCTTTAGATACGCAGTATTTT
CASSATPFPLDTQYF
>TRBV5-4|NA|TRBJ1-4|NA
TGTGCCAGCAGCTTGAGTCAGGGTCGCGGTGAAAAACTGTTTTTT
CASSLSQGRGEKLFF
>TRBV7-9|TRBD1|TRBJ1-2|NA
TGTGCCAGCAGCTGGGGGGACAGGGTAAACTATGGCTACACCTTC
CASSWGDRVNYGYTF
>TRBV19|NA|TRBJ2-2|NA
TGTGCCAGTAGTATGGCTGGGGGTACCGGGGAGCTGTTTTTT
CASSMAGGTGELFF
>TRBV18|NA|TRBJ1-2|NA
TGTGCCAGCACGCCCGTAGGGGGGGAGAACTATGGCTACACCTTC
CASTPVGGENYGYTF
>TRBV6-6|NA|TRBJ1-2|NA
TGTGCCAGCAGTTACGGGGGGAGGAACTATGGCTACACCTTC
CASSYGGRNYGYTF
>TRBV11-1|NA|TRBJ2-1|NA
TGTGCCAGCAGCTTGGCCTTAGGGACTCCTTTCTACAATGAGCAGTTCTTC
CASSLALGTPFYNEQFF
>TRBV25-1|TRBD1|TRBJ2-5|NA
TGTGCCAGCAGTGAACACAGGGGCCAAGAGACCCAGTACTTC
CASSEHRGQETQYF
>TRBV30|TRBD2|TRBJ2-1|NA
TGTGCCTGGAGTGTACGGCTAGCGGGAGCCTATGAGCAGTTCTTC
CAWSVRLAGAYEQFF
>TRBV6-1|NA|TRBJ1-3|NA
TGTGCCAGCACTCCGGCTGGAAACACCATATATTTT
CASTPAGNTIYF
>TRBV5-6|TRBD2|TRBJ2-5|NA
TGTGCCAGCAGCTTGACTAGCGGGAGTTTTGAGACCCAGTACTTC
CASSLTSGSFETQYF
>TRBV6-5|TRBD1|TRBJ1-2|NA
TGTGCCAGCAGTTACTCGCGAGGGGGCGGCGGCTACACCTTC
CASSYSRGGGGYTF
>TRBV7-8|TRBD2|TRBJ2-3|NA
TGTGCCAGCAGCTTTACTAGCGGGAGAGGGGATACGCAGTATTTT
CASSFTSGRGDTQYF
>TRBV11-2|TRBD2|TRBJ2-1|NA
TGTGCCAGCAGCACAAGAGGCCTAGCGGGAGGGGGGTACAATGAGCAGTTCTTC
CASSTRGLAGGGYNEQFF
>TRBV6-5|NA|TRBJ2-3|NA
TGTGCCAGCAGTTGGACAGATACGCAGTATTTT
CASSWTDTQYF
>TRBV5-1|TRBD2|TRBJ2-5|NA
TGCGCCAGCAGCACCGGACTAGCTGTAGAGACCCAGTACTTC
CASSTGLAVETQYF
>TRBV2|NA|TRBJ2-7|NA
TGTGCCAGCACTTTCTTCTACGAGCAGTACTTC
CASTFFYEQYF
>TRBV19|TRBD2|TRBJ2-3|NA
TGTGCCAGTAGTATCGGACTAGCGGGAGGAACAGATACGCAGTATTTT
CASSIGLAGGTDTQYF
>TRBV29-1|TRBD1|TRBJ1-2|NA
TGCAGCGTTGACTGGACAGGGGCCTCGTATGGCTACACCTTC
CSVDWTGASYGYTF
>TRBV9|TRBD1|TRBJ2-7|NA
TGTGCCAGCAGCGCTAAACGGACAGGGGGGGACTACGAGCAGTACTTC
CASSAKRTGGDYEQYF
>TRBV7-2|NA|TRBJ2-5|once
TGTGCCAGCAGCTCCTACCGTGAGACCCAGTACTTC
CASSSYRETQYF
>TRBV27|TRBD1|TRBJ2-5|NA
TGTGCCAGCAGACCGGGACAGGGATTGGAGACCCAGTACTTC
CASRPGQGLETQYF
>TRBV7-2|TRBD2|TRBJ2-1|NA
TGTGCCAGCAGCTTAGCGGGAGGGCCCTCTAGGAGCTCCTACAATGAGCAGTTCTTC
CASSLAGGPSRSSYNEQFF
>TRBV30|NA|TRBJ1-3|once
TGTGCCTGGAGCCACGGAAGGGACTCAACTTCTGGAAACACCATATATTTT
CAWSHGRDSTSGNTIYF
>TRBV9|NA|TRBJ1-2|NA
TGTGCCAGCAGCGTAGCCGGGGTCGGGGTTAGGTATGGCTACACCTTC
CASSVAGVGVRYGYTF
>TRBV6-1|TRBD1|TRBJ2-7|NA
TGTGCCAGCAGTGAACCGGGACAGGGGAATCCCTACGAGCAGTACTTC
CASSEPGQGNPYEQYF
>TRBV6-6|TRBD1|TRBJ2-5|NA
TGTGCCAGCAGTGACAGGGGGTATCAAGAGACCCAGTACTTC
CASSDRGYQETQYF
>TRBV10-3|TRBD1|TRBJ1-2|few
TGTGCCATCAGTGAGCCCGGACAGGGGATTAACTATGGCTACACCTTC
CAISEPGQGINYGYTF
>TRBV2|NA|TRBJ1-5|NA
TGTGCCAGCAGGACCCAGGGGAGTTTGGATCAGCCCCAGCATTTT
CASRTQGSLDQPQHF
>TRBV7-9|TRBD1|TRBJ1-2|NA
TGTGCCAGCGCAAACAGGGGTCGGTTCGATGGCTACACCTTC
CASANRGRFDGYTF
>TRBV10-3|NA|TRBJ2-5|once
TGTGCCATCAGTGAATCGGGGGTTGAGACCCAGTACTTC
CAISESGVETQYF
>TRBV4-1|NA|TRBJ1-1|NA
TGCGCCAGCAGCCAAGACGGCAGCCTTAACACTGAAGCTTTCTTT
CASSQDGSLNTEAFF
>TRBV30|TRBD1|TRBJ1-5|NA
TGTGCCTGGAGTTCCGACAGGGGACAGCCCCAGCATTTT
CAWSSDRGQPQHF